This record looks at one TCR beta chain sequence and its context. Its antigen is still unknown. Per-nucleotide qualities are absent, and no much larger clonotype sits a single base away. These data originate in a study of cytotoxic CD8 clonotypes in ibrutinib-treated CLL (dated by TCRdb to the early 2020s). For the wider study: The cohort was composed of some twelve relapsed/refractory and roughly 16 treatment-naive patients; IGHV unmutated status was identified in 17 patients. Responses were partial in some 24 patients and complete in 2; after median around 66 months follow-up, about 15 stayed in remission and about 12 progressed. Samples at response were collected after a median of 12 months of treatment, with a range of roughly 6 to 40 months. On average, each sample yielded 270,000 or so productive templates and tens of thousands of productive rearrangements. Of the roughly 90 participants in the trial, about two dozen had longitudinal samples available. Cryopreserved peripheral blood mononuclear cells were collected before treatment, at response, and at either disease progression or sustained remission. All remission and progressive disease samples were collected while patients were still receiving ibrutinib. The paper's findings and limits, for the study overall: At ibrutinib response clonality went up, during sustained remission it held steady, and at progression it dropped back toward baseline. Lymph node repertoires were not examined, and the timing of sampling was not matched between patients in sustained remission and those whose disease progressed. Baseline clonality was found to be higher than that of age-matched healthy donors and was strongly correlated with circulating CD8+ T-cell counts. Public clonotypes were rare and either shrank or stayed stable during treatment, and the rise in clonality at ibrutinib response reflected expansion of private clonotypes.

On a MiSeq, deep resolution sequencing aimed for a depth between 1 in 1 million and 1 in 200,000 T cells, with each clonotype covered approximately 9.2x on average. TCR beta libraries were generated with the immunoSEQ hsTCRB Kit. Concerning the study's data processing: Data were analyzed with ImmunoSEQ Data Assistant and ImmunoSEQ Analyzer, with V, D and J genes assigned per IMGT definitions. Clonality was computed as one minus normalized Shannon entropy of productive rearrangement frequencies, ranging from 0 to 1. Only overrepresented clonotypes making up at least 0.05% of each patient's repertoire were included in the public clonotype analysis. Repertoires from 10 to 15 age-matched healthy donors in immuneACCESS were used as clonality controls. Sourced from immuneACCESS, this table was stored by TCRdb with only in-frame sequences that have V and J called. A share of the clones is absent; for the studies checked, an unresolved V gene accounts for under half, and the remainder has no known explanation. That table is the source of V, J and clone size, and D and trimming were worked out from the DNA. In all, the sample holds around 60,000 clones, and roughly 50% of those were seen once. The ten top clones hold roughly 14% of the sample.

Interpreted using the paper, the time point label stands for: about 11 months on ibrutinib. Roughly 1.9 micrograms of genomic DNA were extracted from cryopreserved PBMCs for TCR beta library preparation. Longitudinal blood samples from CLL patients on ibrutinib monotherapy were analyzed using high-throughput TCR beta sequencing. The patients were enrolled in a single-center, open-label phase 2 trial of ibrutinib monotherapy. Via the germline V gene (reference sequence), CDR1 is LNHNV and CDR2 YYDKDF. The CDR3, cysteine through phenylalanine, is 16 amino acids long. The kept DNA is CDR3 alone, 48 bases in frame from the first base. Unmatched junction bases come to 11, with V trimmed by 5 bases and J by 5 bases.

This specimen was PBMCs, taken after 12 months of ibrutinib treatment. The clonotype comes from a human donor with chronic lymphocytic leukemia. Rearrangement joined TRBV15 to TRBJ2-3, with 9 junctional bases fitting TRBD1. Here is the DNA: TGTGCCACCAGCCCACCAAACAGGGGGCGGAAAGATACGCAGTATTTT. The resulting protein is CATSPPNRGRKDTQYF.